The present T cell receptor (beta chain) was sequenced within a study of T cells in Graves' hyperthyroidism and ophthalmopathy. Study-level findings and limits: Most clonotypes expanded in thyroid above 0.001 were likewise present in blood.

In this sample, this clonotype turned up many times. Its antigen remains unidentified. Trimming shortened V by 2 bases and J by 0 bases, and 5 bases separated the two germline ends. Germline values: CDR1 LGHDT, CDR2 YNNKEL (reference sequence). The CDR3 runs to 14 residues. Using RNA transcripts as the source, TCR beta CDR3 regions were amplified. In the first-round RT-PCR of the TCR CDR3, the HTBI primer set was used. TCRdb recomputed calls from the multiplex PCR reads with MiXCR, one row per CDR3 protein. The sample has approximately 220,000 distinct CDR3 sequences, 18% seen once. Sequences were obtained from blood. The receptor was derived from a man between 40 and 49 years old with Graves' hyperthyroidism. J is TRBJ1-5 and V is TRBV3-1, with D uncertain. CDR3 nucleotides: TGTGCCAGCAGCCAACACCATAGCAATCAGCCCCAGCATTTT. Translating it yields CASSQHHSNQPQHF.